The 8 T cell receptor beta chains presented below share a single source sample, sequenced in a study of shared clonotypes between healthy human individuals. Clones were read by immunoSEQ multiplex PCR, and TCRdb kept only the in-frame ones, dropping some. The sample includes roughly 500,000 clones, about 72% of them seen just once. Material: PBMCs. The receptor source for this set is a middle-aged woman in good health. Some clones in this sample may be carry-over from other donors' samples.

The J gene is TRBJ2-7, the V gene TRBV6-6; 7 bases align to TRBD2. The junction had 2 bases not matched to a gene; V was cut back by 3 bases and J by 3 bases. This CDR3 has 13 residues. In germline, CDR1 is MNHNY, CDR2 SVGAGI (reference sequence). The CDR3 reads CASSYAGDYEQYF. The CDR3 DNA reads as TGTGCCAGCAGTTATGCGGGGGACTACGAGCAGTACTTC.

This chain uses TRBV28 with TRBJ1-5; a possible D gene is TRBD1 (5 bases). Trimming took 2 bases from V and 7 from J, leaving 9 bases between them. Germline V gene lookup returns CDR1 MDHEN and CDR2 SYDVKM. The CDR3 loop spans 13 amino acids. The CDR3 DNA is TGTGCCAGCAGTTTAAGGGGTTGGCAGCCCCAGCATTTT. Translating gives CASSLRGWQPQHF.

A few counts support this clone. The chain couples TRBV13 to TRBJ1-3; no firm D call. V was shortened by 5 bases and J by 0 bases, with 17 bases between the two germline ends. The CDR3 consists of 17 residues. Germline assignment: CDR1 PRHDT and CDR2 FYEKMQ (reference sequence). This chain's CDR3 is CASSPTTPGISGNTIYF. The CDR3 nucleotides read TGTGCCAGCAGCCCGACTACCCCCGGGATCTCTGGAAACACCATATATTTT.

CDR3 sequence reads: CASSGTEGWNQPQHF. The CDR3 bases are TGTGCCAGCAGCGGAACCGAAGGTTGGAATCAGCCCCAGCATTTT. This sequence joins TRBV28 and TRBJ1-5, with no clear D. Germline V gene sequence: CDR1 MDHEN, CDR2 SYDVKM. The CDR3 contains 15 residues. The V end was cut by 6 bases, the J end by 4 bases, with 16 bases between.

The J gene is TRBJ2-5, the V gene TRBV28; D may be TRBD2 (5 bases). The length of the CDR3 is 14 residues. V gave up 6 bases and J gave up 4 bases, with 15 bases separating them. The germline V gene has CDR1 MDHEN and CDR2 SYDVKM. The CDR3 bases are TGTGCCAGCAGAGCCCCAGGACTTGTAGAGACCCAGTACTTC. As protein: CASRAPGLVETQYF. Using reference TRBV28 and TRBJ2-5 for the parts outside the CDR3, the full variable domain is DVKVTQSSRYLVKRTGEKVFLECVQDMDHENMFWYRQDPGLGLRLIYFSYDVKMKEKGDIPEGYSVSREKKERFSLILESASTNQTSMYLCASRAPGLVETQYFGPGTRLLVL.

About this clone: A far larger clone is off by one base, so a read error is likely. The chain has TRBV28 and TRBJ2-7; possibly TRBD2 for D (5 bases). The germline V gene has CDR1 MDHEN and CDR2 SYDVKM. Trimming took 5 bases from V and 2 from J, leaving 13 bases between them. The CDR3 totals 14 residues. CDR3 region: CASSPLFGAYEQYF. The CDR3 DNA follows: TGTGCCAGCAGTCCCTTGTTCGGGGCCTACGAGCAGTACTTC.

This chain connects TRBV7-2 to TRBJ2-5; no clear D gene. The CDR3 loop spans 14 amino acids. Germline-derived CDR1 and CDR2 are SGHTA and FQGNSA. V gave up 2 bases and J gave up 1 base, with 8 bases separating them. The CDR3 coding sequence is TGTGCCAGCAGCTTAAGCAGAGCCCAAGAGACCCAGTACTTC. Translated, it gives CASSLSRAQETQYF.

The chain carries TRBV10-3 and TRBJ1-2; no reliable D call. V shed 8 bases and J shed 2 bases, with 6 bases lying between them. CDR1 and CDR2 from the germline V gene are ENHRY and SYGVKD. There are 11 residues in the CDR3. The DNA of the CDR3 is TGTGCCATCTCTGGGAACTATGGCTACACCTTC. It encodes CAISGNYGYTF.